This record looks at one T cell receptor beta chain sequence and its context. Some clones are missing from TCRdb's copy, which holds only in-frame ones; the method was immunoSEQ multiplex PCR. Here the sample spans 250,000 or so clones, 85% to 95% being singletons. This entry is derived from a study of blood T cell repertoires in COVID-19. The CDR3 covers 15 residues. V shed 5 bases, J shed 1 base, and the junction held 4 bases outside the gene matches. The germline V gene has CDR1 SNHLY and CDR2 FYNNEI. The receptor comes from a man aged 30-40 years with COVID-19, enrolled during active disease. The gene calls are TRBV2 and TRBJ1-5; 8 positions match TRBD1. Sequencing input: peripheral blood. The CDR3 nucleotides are TGTGCCAGCAGTAGACAGGGGATCAGCAATCAGCCCCAGCATTTT. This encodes CASSRQGISNQPQHF.